This T cell receptor beta chain emerged from a study of CD8 T cells in ankylosing spondylitis. V was pared by 5 bases and J by 5 bases, with 10 bases of the junction left unmatched. CDR3 length equals 16 residues. The germline gives CDR1 SGHVS, CDR2 FQNEAQ. Study results and limitations: Researchers report that disease-linked clones proved CD8+ and relatively rare in peripheral blood.

This clonotype was seen many times. Its target is unknown. TCRdb ran MiXCR on the 5' RACE reads and lists one entry per CDR3 protein. The sample carries about 140,000 distinct CDR3 sequences, roughly a third recorded once. The TCR was taken from a male donor with ankylosing spondylitis. The sample comprised synovial fluid, either unsorted or a sorted T cell fraction (not recorded which). The genes are TRBV7-8 and TRBJ1-5, with 9 positions matching TRBD1. The CDR3 nucleotides are TGTGCCAGCAGCCCCCACGACAGGGGGGTGGATCAGCCCCAGCATTTT. Protein: CASSPHDRGVDQPQHF.